Presented here are 2 T cell receptor beta chains from one specimen sequenced in a study of glioma-infiltrating T cells (dated by TCRdb to between 2015 and 2016). The run used an Illumina MiSeq. The iRepertoire nested amplicon-rescue multiplex PCR (arm-PCR) platform was used to amplify TCR alpha and beta CDR3 regions from RNA. TCRdb handled the public reads itself, with Q25 trimming in fastp and clone calling in MiXCR, and kept productive beta chains. All rows with the same CDR3 protein become a single entry with the most common DNA and genes. In this sample the table shows about 45,000 distinct CDR3 sequences, approximately 20% of which occur a single time. The top ten clones comprise 5% to 6.5% of the sample. The sample was glioma tissue, nonneoplastic brain tissue, or PBMCs (not recorded which). The receptor set was obtained from a human donor with low-grade glioma or glioblastoma, undergoing nonglioma brain surgery, or in good health (not recorded which).

Note on this clonotype: A much more abundant neighbour one base away suggests this may be a read error. The conserved closing phenylalanine or tryptophan is absent in this CDR3, likely reflecting a read error. The chain links TRBV7-8 to TRBJ2-1; unclear D gene. The CDR3 is made up of 14 amino acids. Germline V gene data show CDR1 as SGHVS and CDR2 as FQNEAQ. Trimming pared 8 bases from V and 2 bases from J, leaving 13 bases between. The CDR3 bases are TGTGCCAGCCTTCCCAGCCCTACCTACAATGAGCAGTTCCTC. This codes for CASLPSPTYNEQFL.

Regarding this clonotype: The junction departs from the called germline gene at one end, perhaps through a read error. The J gene is TRBJ2-7, the V gene TRBV29-1; TRBD1 matches 7 bases. Germline V gene lookup returns CDR1 SQVTM and CDR2 ANQGSEA. The CDR3 is made up of 12 amino acids. For the CDR3, the DNA is TGCAGCGTAGGACAGGACTCCTACAAGCAGTACTTC. Translated, it gives CSVGQDSYKQYF.